The 24 T cell receptor beta chains reported below all come from one sample, sequenced in a study of cytomegalovirus exposure and HLA in healthy donors. PCR involved 60 Vbeta and 13 Jbeta primers. Using immunoSEQ multiplex PCR, the repertoire was profiled, and TCRdb retains in-frame clones only, with some absent. The sample lists 74,000 or so clones, around four fifths occurring once. Sample: PBMCs. Receptor source: a man aged 45-65 years in good health and CMV-seropositive.

The chain carries TRBV28 and TRBJ2-1, with 7 bases matching TRBD2. Germline assignment: CDR1 MDHEN and CDR2 SYDVKM. After removal of 5 bases from V and 0 bases from J, the junction contained 7 bases not matched to a gene. This CDR3 region has 16 residues. The CDR3 DNA reads TGTGCCAGCAGTCAGCCTCTAGCGGTCTCCTACAATGAGCAGTTCTTC. Residues: CASSQPLAVSYNEQFF.

The CDR3 DNA is TGTGCCAGCAGTGATTCCCTTGTAGCCGGGATGGAAGCCAAAAACATTCAGTACTTC. This codes for CASSDSLVAGMEAKNIQYF. The gene calls are TRBV6-1 and TRBJ2-4; D may be TRBD2 (5 bases). CDR3 size: 19 residues. The V and J ends lost 3 bases and 0 bases respectively, with 21 bases between them. Germline V gives CDR1 MNHNS, CDR2 SASEGT.

The V call is TRBV7-9, the J call TRBJ2-4; no firm D call. Per the germline V gene, CDR1 is SEHNR and CDR2 is FQNEAQ (reference sequence). CDR3 length: 14 amino acids. The V end was cut by 3 bases, the J end by 0 bases, with 6 bases between. The CDR3 reads CASSFSLAKNIQYF. CDR3 DNA sequence: TGTGCCAGCAGCTTCTCTCTAGCCAAAAACATTCAGTACTTC.

The chain uses TRBV11-2 and TRBJ1-1; the D gene is possibly TRBD1 (6 bases). Germline assignment: CDR1 SGHAT and CDR2 FQNNGV. V lost 4 bases, J lost 5 bases, and 11 bases lay in between. The CDR3 contains 13 residues. The chain's CDR3 is CASSSGVRTEAFF. CDR3 in DNA: TGTGCCAGCAGCTCAGGGGTAAGGACTGAAGCTTTCTTT.

The chain carries TRBV30 and TRBJ2-7; 10 bases are shared with TRBD1. With V trimmed by 4 bases and J by 5 bases, 8 bases remained unmatched. CDR1 GTSNPN and CDR2 SVGIG come from the germline V gene (reference sequence). The CDR3 is 14 residues long. The CDR3 sequence is CAWNWDRGLHEQYF. CDR3 in DNA: TGTGCCTGGAATTGGGACAGGGGCTTACACGAGCAGTACTTC.

The rearrangement links TRBV29-1 to TRBJ1-3, with D possibly matching TRBD1 (5 bases). CDR3 length: 12 residues. Trimming shortened V by 3 bases and J by 3 bases, and 6 bases separated the two germline ends. Germline-derived CDR1 and CDR2 are SQVTM and ANQGSEA. As DNA, the CDR3 is TGCAGCGTTGACCAGGGTGGAAACACCATATATTTT. Its protein is CSVDQGGNTIYF.

This clone was picked up a small number of times. The V and J genes are TRBV6-5 and TRBJ1-1; the D gene is possibly TRBD1 (6 bases). The CDR3 is 12 residues long. Germline loops: CDR1 MNHEY, CDR2 SVGAGI. Trimming left V 5 bases short and J 11 bases short, with 15 bases between. The CDR3 sequence: CASSPRAGAAFF. CDR3 DNA: TGTGCCAGCAGTCCCCGTGCAGGGGCTGCTTTCTTT.

The rearrangement links TRBV5-5 to TRBJ2-5, with TRBD2 matching 11 bases. V shed 2 bases and J 1 base; nucleotides not matched to a gene: 4. Germline CDR1 SGHKS, CDR2 YYEKEE (reference sequence). This CDR3 has 16 amino acids. CDR3 loop: CASSFGTSGTQETQYF. In DNA, the CDR3 is TGTGCCAGCAGCTTCGGGACTAGCGGTACCCAAGAGACCCAGTACTTC.

The CDR3 spells CASRTSSGEQPQHF. CDR3 DNA sequence: TGTGCCAGCAGAACTTCCTCGGGGGAACAGCCCCAGCATTTT. The rearrangement uses TRBV28 and TRBJ1-5; tentative D call: TRBD1 (5 bases). Trimming cost V 6 bases and J 7 bases, with 16 bases left between them. The CDR3 loop spans 14 amino acids. Germline CDR1 MDHEN, CDR2 SYDVKM.

The chain joins TRBV5-6 to TRBJ2-3; possibly TRBD2 for D (5 bases). CDR3 size: 13 residues. V was cut by 4 bases and J by 3 bases, with 9 bases left in between. Germline V CDR1 and CDR2: SGHDT, YYEEEE. The CDR3 region is CASSLGNTDTQYF. In DNA form, the CDR3 reads TGTGCCAGCAGCCTCGGGAATACAGATACGCAGTATTTT.

V and J are TRBV13 and TRBJ2-1, with 9 bases identical to TRBD2. This CDR3 is 15 amino acids long. Looked up from germline, CDR1 is PRHDT and CDR2 is FYEKMQ (reference sequence). Trimming took 0 bases from V and 6 from J; bases not matched to a gene: 3. The CDR3 nucleotides read TGTGCCAGCAGCTTAGGTAGCGGGGGAGGCAATGAGCAGTTCTTC. It yields the protein CASSLGSGGGNEQFF.

The V call is TRBV5-1, the J call TRBJ1-1; 7 positions match TRBD1. CDR1 is SGHRS, CDR2 YFSETQ, per germline. J lost 4 bases, V lost 3 bases, and 9 bases had no gene match. CDR3 length: 15 amino acids. As DNA, the CDR3 is TGCGCCAGCAGCTACACACAGGGGTTCGGCACTGAAGCTTTCTTT. Encoded protein: CASSYTQGFGTEAFF.

Comments on this clone: Relative to the germline gene, one junction end is altered; a read error may explain this. The chain employs TRBV7-9 and TRBJ1-1; no firm D call. CDR3 length: 15 residues. Germline V gene data show CDR1 as SEHNR and CDR2 as FQNEAQ (reference sequence). The CDR3 loop is CSSSSAFWSNTEAFF. The CDR3 DNA follows: TGTTCCAGCAGCTCTGCGTTTTGGTCGAACACTGAAGCTTTCTTT.

The chain has TRBV2 and TRBJ1-1; 7 bases are shared with TRBD1. Germline CDR1 and CDR2: SNHLY and FYNNEI. The CDR3 is 14 residues long. With 10 bases clipped from V and 2 bases from J, the junction kept 10 bases outside the gene matches. The DNA for the CDR3 is TGTGCCACAGTAGCCGACAGGGCCAACACTGAAGCTTTCTTT. Translating it yields CATVADRANTEAFF.

This clone was seen a handful of times. V and J are TRBV5-1 and TRBJ1-2; tentatively, D is TRBD1 (6 bases). V was cut by 4 bases and J by 4 bases, with 17 bases left in between. This CDR3 comprises 15 residues. The germline V gene has CDR1 SGHRS and CDR2 YFSETQ. The CDR3 reads CASSEQGGVGYGYTF. The DNA for the CDR3 is TGCGCCAGCAGCGAACAGGGCGGCGTCGGCTATGGCTACACCTTC.

The chain carries TRBV7-6 and TRBJ2-7, with TRBD1 identical over 8 bases. The V gene end was trimmed by 1 base and the J gene end by 3 bases; junction bases not matched to a gene: 17. The CDR3 consists of 19 residues. Germline V CDR1 and CDR2: SGHVS, FNYEAQ. CDR3 sequence reads: CASSLGGRGQTRGDYEQYF. The CDR3 DNA reads as TGTGCCAGCAGCTTAGGGGGCAGGGGGCAGACTAGGGGGGACTACGAGCAGTACTTC. Full variable domain (outside the CDR3, taken from reference TRBV7-6 and TRBJ2-7): GAGVSQSPRYKVTKRGQDVALRCDPISGHVSLYWYRQALGQGPEFLTYFNYEAQQDKSGLPNDRFSAERPEGSISTLTIQRTEQRDSAMYRCASSLGGRGQTRGDYEQYFGPGTRLTVT.

This clone was counted a single time. This chain joins TRBV5-1 and TRBJ2-3, with 7 nucleotides matching TRBD2. V lost 0 bases, J lost 7 bases, and 2 bases stayed unmatched. The CDR3 extends over 13 amino acids. In germline, CDR1 is SGHRS, CDR2 YFSETQ. CDR3 sequence (DNA): TGCGCCAGCAGCTTGGGACTAGCTTATACGCAGTATTTT. It specifies CASSLGLAYTQYF.

CDR3 sequence (DNA): TGTGCCAGCAGTTACTCGATCGGTTCGACTGGAAACACCATATATTTT. Amino acids: CASSYSIGSTGNTIYF. The V and J genes are TRBV6-5 and TRBJ1-3, with no clear D. Germline V gene data show CDR1 as MNHEY and CDR2 as SVGAGI. The CDR3 totals 16 residues. Trimming removed 0 bases at V and 2 bases at J, with 11 bases between.

The chain links TRBV18 to TRBJ2-7; 11 bases match TRBD2. This CDR3 has 16 residues. The V and J ends lost 0 bases and 7 bases, in that order; junction bases with no gene match: 8. Germline lookup yields CDR1 KGHSH and CDR2 LQKENI. In DNA, the CDR3 is TGTGCCAGCTCACCACCTAATAGCGGGAGGGCCGAGGAGCAGTACTTC. Protein product: CASSPPNSGRAEEQYF.

The chain couples TRBV5-4 to TRBJ2-4; D unresolved. The CDR3 is made up of 14 amino acids. Per germline, CDR1 SGHNT and CDR2 YYREEE (reference sequence). V was shortened by 4 bases and J by 4 bases, with 12 bases between the two germline ends. The CDR3 spells CASSPARLKNIQYF. CDR3 DNA: TGTGCCAGCAGCCCAGCGCGGCTGAAAAACATTCAGTACTTC.

This chain links TRBV10-3 with TRBJ2-2; perhaps TRBD1 as D (5 bases). Deletions cut 2 bases from V and 4 bases from J, with 17 bases between. CDR1 ENHRY and CDR2 SYGVKD come from the germline V gene. The CDR3 is 17 amino acids. CDR3 region: CAISEVWGRPATGELFF. Here the CDR3 DNA reads TGTGCCATCAGTGAGGTTTGGGGCAGGCCGGCCACCGGGGAGCTGTTTTTT.

This sequence joins TRBV7-9 and TRBJ2-1, with 12 positions matching TRBD2. CDR1 and CDR2 from the germline V gene are SEHNR and FQNEAQ (reference sequence). The ends lost 3 bases at V and 9 bases at J; junction bases unmatched: 9. The CDR3 extends over 16 amino acids. The DNA of the CDR3 is TGTGCCAGCAGCTTCACCCTCTTGACTAGCGGGAGTGAGCAGTTCTTC. Translation: CASSFTLLTSGSEQFF.

This clone was found a few times. This chain connects TRBV7-2 to TRBJ1-5; 8 bases agree with TRBD1. CDR1 and CDR2 from the germline V gene are SGHTA and FQGNSA. The CDR3 is 16 amino acids. Trimming at V came to 3 bases and at J to 5 bases, leaving 9 bases not matched to a gene. CDR3 amino acids: CASSLATGTGDQPQHF. The CDR3, as DNA: TGTGCCAGCAGCTTGGCCACCGGGACAGGCGATCAGCCCCAGCATTTT.

This rearrangement joins TRBV30 to TRBJ2-4; 12 bases align to TRBD1. The germline gives CDR1 GTSNPN, CDR2 SVGIG (reference sequence). The V segment lost 2 bases and the J segment 2 bases; nucleotides outside the gene matches: 10. This CDR3 comprises 18 residues. The CDR3 region is CAWSPRDRGPWTKNIQYF. CDR3 DNA: TGTGCCTGGAGTCCACGGGACAGGGGGCCGTGGACCAAAAACATTCAGTACTTC.